A single sample is the source of the 13 T cell receptor beta chains below, sequenced in a study of Tregs in tolerant kidney transplant recipients. Data came from immunoSEQ multiplex PCR; TCRdb stores just in-frame clones and leaves some out. Of over 50,000 clones listed, around four fifths are singletons. The sequencing sample was made of CD4+ T cells from blood. The receptors shown here come from a human donor in good health.

V is TRBV12-5 and J is TRBJ1-6; D call uncertain. V was shortened by 1 base and J by 2 bases, with 12 bases between the two germline ends. Germline CDR1 reads LGHNT; CDR2 reads FRNRAP. This CDR3 comprises 17 residues. The CDR3 loop is CASGLALGETYNSPLHF. The CDR3 region has the DNA TGTGCTAGTGGTTTGGCCTTGGGAGAAACCTATAATTCACCCCTCCACTTT.

Only one count was recorded for this clone. The chain carries TRBV6-1 and TRBJ2-2, with D maybe TRBD1 (5 bases). The CDR3 has 13 residues. The germline CDR1 and CDR2 sequences are MNHNS and SASEGT. Trimming took off 6 bases at V and 5 bases at J, with 10 bases between the two ends. The DNA for the CDR3 is TGTGCCAGCAGACCAGGGTTAACCGGGGAGCTGTTTTTT. Translated, it gives CASRPGLTGELFF.

The chain couples TRBV6-6 to TRBJ2-3, with D uncertain. The CDR3 sequence is 11 residues long. Germline assignment: CDR1 MNHNY and CDR2 SVGAGI (reference sequence). V dropped 4 bases and J dropped 6 bases, with 5 bases sitting between them. CDR3 residues: CASSWYDTQYF. CDR3 nucleotides: TGTGCCAGCAGTTGGTATGATACGCAGTATTTT.

J is TRBJ1-2 and V is TRBV5-1; a possible D gene is TRBD1 (5 bases). Germline-derived CDR1 and CDR2 are SGHRS and YFSETQ. Trimming removed 0 bases from V and 6 bases from J, with 21 bases in between. This CDR3 has 17 residues. CDR3 protein: CASSLATYPAMGDGYTF. DNA for the CDR3: TGCGCCAGCAGCTTGGCAACTTACCCCGCTATGGGGGATGGCTACACCTTC.

This chain joins TRBV6-5 and TRBJ1-1; 10 bases line up with TRBD1. The length of the CDR3 is 14 residues. J gave up 4 bases and V 6 bases, and 5 bases lay outside the gene matches. Germline V gene data show CDR1 as MNHEY and CDR2 as SVGAGI. Written as DNA, the CDR3 is TGTGCCAGCAGGAAGACAGGGGGCGTCACTGAAGCTTTCTTT. Residues: CASRKTGGVTEAFF.

The J gene is TRBJ2-5, the V gene TRBV11-1; tentatively, D is TRBD1 (5 bases). The V end lost 1 base, the J end lost 2 bases, and 11 bases lay between the germline ends. The CDR3 loop spans 15 amino acids. Per germline, CDR1 SGHAT and CDR2 FQDESV (reference sequence). The CDR3 here is CASSLGVQGQETQYF. The CDR3 nucleotides read TGTGCCAGCAGCTTAGGTGTGCAGGGACAAGAGACCCAGTACTTC.

The rearrangement joins TRBV19 to TRBJ2-7; no reliable D call. Trimming took off 9 bases at V and 2 bases at J, with 20 bases between the two ends. CDR1 and CDR2 from the germline V gene are LNHDA and SQIVND (reference sequence). This CDR3 is 15 amino acids long. This CDR3 reads CARPETTYETYEQYF. CDR3 DNA sequence: TGTGCCAGACCCGAGACGACATACGAGACCTACGAGCAGTACTTC.

The chain joins TRBV15 to TRBJ2-6; 7 bases agree with TRBD1. Germline-derived CDR1 and CDR2 are LNHNV and YYDKDF (reference sequence). The CDR3 extends over 19 amino acids. V dropped 5 bases and J dropped 0; count of bases not matched to a gene: 13. The CDR3, as DNA: TGTGCCACCAGCGGGGACAGCCGCAACCCTTTCTCTGGGGCCAACGTCCTGACTTTC. Encoded protein: CATSGDSRNPFSGANVLTF.

CDR3 loop: CASSSRTSGGNGELFF. CDR3 coding DNA: TGTGCCAGCAGCTCCCGGACTAGCGGGGGGAACGGGGAGCTGTTTTTT. The V and J genes are TRBV5-4 and TRBJ2-2, with 14 bases matching TRBD2. This CDR3 spans 16 amino acids. V dropped 3 bases and J dropped 7; count of bases not matched to a gene: 5. Per germline, CDR1 SGHNT and CDR2 YYREEE (reference sequence). Together with reference TRBV5-4 and TRBJ2-2, the CDR3 gives the full variable domain: ETGVTQSPTHLIKTRGQQVTLRCSSQSGHNTVSWYQQALGQGPQFIFQYYREEENGRGNFPPRFSGLQFPNYSSELNVNALELDDSALYLCASSSRTSGGNGELFFGEGSRLTVL.

The V and J genes are TRBV4-1 and TRBJ1-4; no reliable D call. Deletions cut 5 bases from V and 0 bases from J, with 13 bases between. CDR1 MGHRA and CDR2 YSYEKL come from the germline V gene. The CDR3 runs to 16 residues. Here the CDR3 reads CASSTRTAATNEKLFF. In DNA, the CDR3 is TGCGCCAGCAGCACCCGGACTGCAGCAACTAATGAAAAACTGTTTTTT.

The V gene is TRBV6-1, the J gene TRBJ2-5; no definite D call. The CDR3 is 14 residues long. Between the trimmed V and J ends, which lost 6 bases and 0 bases, there was a span of 11 bases. The germline gives CDR1 MNHNS, CDR2 SASEGT. CDR3 sequence reads: CASRSLGYQETQYF. As DNA, the CDR3 is TGTGCCAGCAGGTCTTTAGGATACCAAGAGACCCAGTACTTC.

The V call is TRBV5-6, the J call TRBJ1-6; D gene unclear. Germline V gene data show CDR1 as SGHDT and CDR2 as YYEEEE. Trimming took off 1 base at V and 10 bases at J, with 15 bases between the two ends. The length of the CDR3 is 15 residues. CDR3 DNA sequence: TGTGCCAGCAGCTTGAAGGAGGGTGTAAAGTCACCCCTCCACTTT. Amino acids: CASSLKEGVKSPLHF.

The chain joins TRBV6-5 to TRBJ2-3; 10 nucleotides align to TRBD2. This CDR3 has 15 residues. Germline CDR1 MNHEY, CDR2 SVGAGI. The trim removed 4 bases at V and 2 bases at J, leaving 3 bases unmatched. The chain's CDR3 is CASSFSGGTTDTQYF. Written as DNA, the CDR3 is TGTGCCAGCAGTTTTAGCGGGGGGACCACAGATACGCAGTATTTT.